The next 19 T cell receptor beta chains were all read from a single sample in a study of blood T cells in healthy people across ages. The second PCR ran about 6 to 11 cycles with a sample-barcoded 5' primer and J-beta primers. Using its own MiXCR run on the 5' RACE reads, TCRdb lists one record per CDR3 protein. Of 1.5 million to 2 million distinct CDR3 sequences detected, around half appear once; the ten largest clones hold approximately 2%. The material sequenced was blood. These receptors all stem from a woman in her forties in good health.

This clonotype has a handful of counts. The V and J genes are TRBV7-8 and TRBJ2-7; TRBD1 matches 9 bases. The V and J ends lost 5 bases and 1 base, in that order; junction bases with no gene match: 15. There are 18 residues in the CDR3. Germline V gene data show CDR1 as SGHVS and CDR2 as FQNEAQ. CDR3 in DNA: TGTGCCAGCAGCCTTACCACCGCGGGACAGGGACATTCCTACGAGCAGTACTTC. Encoded protein: CASSLTTAGQGHSYEQYF.

The chain has TRBV4-2 and TRBJ2-1, with 7 bases aligning to TRBD2. The ends lost 10 bases at V and 0 bases at J; junction bases unmatched: 9. The CDR3 is 15 amino acids. CDR1 is LGHNA, CDR2 YNFKEQ, per germline. The CDR3 region has the DNA TGTGCCATTAGTGCTAGCGGAAACTCCTACAATGAGCAGTTCTTC. Amino acids: CAISASGNSYNEQFF.

As regards this clonotype: A much larger clone differs from this one at a single base, so this may be a read error. The chain employs TRBV7-2 and TRBJ2-7; the D call may be TRBD1 or TRBD2 (7 bases each). V lost 6 bases, J lost 12 bases, and 24 bases lay in between. CDR1 is SGHTA and CDR2 is FQGNSA in the germline V gene. The CDR3 is made up of 14 amino acids. The DNA for the CDR3 is TGTGCCAGCAGGCAAACAGGGGCGGGGGAGACCCGGTACTTC. It specifies CASRQTGAGETRYF. The full variable domain, with the rest looked up from reference TRBV7-2 and TRBJ2-7, is GAGVSQSPSNKVTEKGKDVELRCDPISGHTALYWYRQSLGQGLEFLIYFQGNSAPDKSGLPSDRFSAERTGGSVSTLTIQRTQQEDSAVYLCASRQTGAGETRYFGPGTRLTVT.

For the CDR3, the DNA is TGCAGTGCTAGAGATAGTGGGGAGCGGGTCCACGTTCGCATTCAGTACTTC. Amino acid sequence: CSARDSGERVHVRIQYF. The V and J genes are TRBV20-1 and TRBJ2-4; possibly TRBD2 for D (6 bases). Germline V CDR1 and CDR2: DFQATT, SNEGSKA (reference sequence). This CDR3 comprises 17 residues. V gave up 0 bases and J gave up 9 bases, with 24 bases separating them.

This sequence joins TRBV4-3 and TRBJ2-3; no clear D gene. V lost 0 bases, J lost 6 bases, and 19 bases lay in between. CDR3 length equals 17 residues. In germline, CDR1 is LGHNA, CDR2 YSLEER. In DNA, the CDR3 is TGCGCCAGCAGCCAAGACAGATATCGCCAGGCGAGGGATACGCAGTATTTT. Translation gives CASSQDRYRQARDTQYF.

The V call is TRBV29-1, the J call TRBJ2-2; no clear D gene. Deletions cut 7 bases from V and 7 bases from J, with 16 bases between. The CDR3 runs 13 residues. The germline CDR1 and CDR2 sequences are SQVTM and ANQGSEA. The CDR3 here is CSAPGIFSGELFF. CDR3 sequence (DNA): TGCAGCGCCCCCGGAATCTTCAGCGGGGAGCTGTTTTTT.

V usage is TRBV29-1 and J usage is TRBJ1-4; D is undetermined. Germline CDR1 and CDR2: SQVTM and ANQGSEA. The V and J ends lost 4 bases and 7 bases respectively, with 22 bases between them. The CDR3 contains 16 residues. In DNA form, the CDR3 reads TGCAGCGTTGTTGACGGGCAACAACCCCCTGGTGAAAAACTGTTTTTT. Its translation is CSVVDGQQPPGEKLFF.

CDR3 bases: TGTGCCAGCAGGCCGACAGGGGGAGGGCCCCAGCATTTT. Its translation is CASRPTGGGPQHF. The chain carries TRBV28 and TRBJ1-5; TRBD1 agrees at 9 bases. The V gene end was trimmed by 6 bases and the J gene end by 9 bases; junction bases not matched to a gene: 6. Germline CDR1 and CDR2: MDHEN and SYDVKM. The CDR3 totals 13 residues. Full variable domain (outside the CDR3, taken from reference TRBV28 and TRBJ1-5): DVKVTQSSRYLVKRTGEKVFLECVQDMDHENMFWYRQDPGLGLRLIYFSYDVKMKEKGDIPEGYSVSREKKERFSLILESASTNQTSMYLCASRPTGGGPQHFGDGTRLSIL.

This chain links TRBV27 with TRBJ2-2; D call uncertain. Germline V gives CDR1 MNHEY, CDR2 SMNVEV (reference sequence). CDR3 size: 16 residues. Trimming pared 4 bases from V and 2 bases from J, leaving 14 bases between. The CDR3 DNA reads as TGTGCCAGCAGTTCCTTTAAGGGCAGTAACACCGGGGAGCTGTTTTTT. It yields the protein CASSSFKGSNTGELFF.

J is TRBJ1-2 and V is TRBV5-1, with 7 bases that match TRBD1. The CDR3 is 14 residues long. V gave up 4 bases and J gave up 3 bases; unmatched junction bases: 6. Germline CDR1 is SGHRS and CDR2 is YFSETQ. The CDR3 DNA reads TGCGCCAGCAGCCACGGACAGGACTACTATGGCTACACCTTC. Protein product: CASSHGQDYYGYTF. Full variable domain (missing parts from reference TRBV5-1 and TRBJ1-2): KAGVTQTPRYLIKTRGQQVTLSCSPISGHRSVSWYQQTPGQGLQFLFEYFSETQRNKGNFPGRFSGRQFSNSRSEMNVSTLELGDSALYLCASSHGQDYYGYTFGSGTRLTVV.

This clonotype was recorded at least ten times. This chain links TRBV7-8 with TRBJ2-1, with 7 bases that match TRBD1. Germline trimming cut 5 bases from V and 5 bases from J; bases unmatched to any gene: 9. CDR3 size: 15 residues. Germline-derived CDR1 and CDR2 are SGHVS and FQNEAQ. The CDR3 DNA is TGTGCCAGCAGCCGACAGGGACGGACAAACAATGAGCAGTTCTTC. This gives the protein CASSRQGRTNNEQFF.

V and J are TRBV6-5 and TRBJ2-1; D might be TRBD1 or TRBD2, each matching 5 bases. The V end lost 5 bases, the J end lost 5 bases, and 22 bases lay between the germline ends. The germline V gene encodes CDR1 MNHEY and CDR2 SVGAGI. This CDR3 has 17 amino acids. Here the CDR3 reads CASSHRGPVFFHNEQFF. Written as DNA, the CDR3 is TGTGCCAGCAGTCACCGGGGACCCGTTTTTTTCCACAATGAGCAGTTCTTC.

The chain has TRBV6-6 and TRBJ2-5, with unresolved D. CDR3 length: 15 residues. Trimming took 7 bases from V and 5 from J, leaving 20 bases between them. Germline-derived CDR1 and CDR2 are MNHNY and SVGAGI (reference sequence). In nucleotides, the CDR3 is TGTGCCAGCACCTTTGTAGGCTCCCGCCGGGAGACCCAGTACTTC. Translated: CASTFVGSRRETQYF.

The table lists this clonotype with a few counts. The chain is built from TRBV27 and TRBJ1-1, with D perhaps matching TRBD1 (5 bases). The V end lost 2 bases, the J end lost 5 bases, and 15 bases lay between the germline ends. Per germline, CDR1 MNHEY and CDR2 SMNVEV (reference sequence). There are 15 residues in the CDR3. Here the CDR3 DNA reads TGTGCCAGCAGTTTAGCGGTTGGTTGGGGGACTGAAGCTTTCTTT. Translation gives CASSLAVGWGTEAFF.

The chain uses TRBV6-5 and TRBJ1-2; TRBD1 aligns across 9 bases. J gave up 2 bases and V 2 bases, and 9 bases lay outside the gene matches. Germline V gene lookup returns CDR1 MNHEY and CDR2 SVGAGI. The CDR3 loop spans 17 amino acids. The CDR3: CASSYRPFGQGNYGYTF. CDR3 DNA: TGTGCCAGCAGTTACCGTCCGTTCGGACAGGGGAACTATGGCTACACCTTC.

This clonotype has more than one count but fewer than ten. The chain is built from TRBV4-2 and TRBJ2-3, with D uncertain. The CDR3 has 14 residues. Germline CDR1 is LGHNA and CDR2 is YNFKEQ. V dropped 1 base and J dropped 2 bases, with 7 bases sitting between them. CDR3 region: CASSQGSPTDTQYF. The CDR3 DNA follows: TGTGCCAGCAGCCAAGGGAGTCCCACAGATACGCAGTATTTT.

This clonotype was found once. The rearrangement uses TRBV6-2 or TRBV6-3 and TRBJ1-2; the match to TRBD1 covers 9 bases. J gave up 7 bases and V 4 bases, and 7 bases lay outside the gene matches. CDR3 length: 14 amino acids. The germline CDR1 and CDR2 sequences are MNHEY and SVGEGT. For the CDR3, the DNA is TGTGCCAGCAGTTCGGGGACAGGGACCTTTGGCTACACCTTC. It codes for CASSSGTGTFGYTF.

A remark on this clonotype: One end of the junction fails to match germline, which may point to a read error. The V gene is TRBV20-1, the J gene TRBJ2-1; 16 nucleotides align to TRBD2. The germline V gene has CDR1 DFQATT and CDR2 SNEGSKA (reference sequence). The CDR3 runs to 20 residues. The CDR3 sequence is CSARVLGTSGGAPLYNEQFF. CDR3 nucleotides: TGTAGTGCTAGAGTATTGGGGACTAGCGGGGGGGCCCCCTTATACAATGAGCAGTTCTTC.

This clonotype was seen a single time. This chain joins TRBV15 and TRBJ1-6, with TRBD1 identical over 8 bases. This CDR3 is 15 amino acids long. Germline V gene sequence: CDR1 LNHNV, CDR2 YYDKDF (reference sequence). J was trimmed by 7 bases and V by 3 bases; bases with no gene match: 5. CDR3 bases: TGTGCCACCAGCAGCAGGACAGGGCTAAATTCACCCCTCCACTTT. Its protein product is CATSSRTGLNSPLHF.